This T cell receptor (beta chain) was sequenced for a study of human T cells and chemical hapten exposure. Study in general: TCR yield per sample varied, mainly due to pooled library volumes.

Time point: patch test 1, 2 weeks after DPC sensitization. The treatment: therapeutic diphenylcyclopropenone sensitization with weekly scalp DPC. Study conclusions and caveats: Among TCRs, those above 1 in 1000 frequency were unaffected by DPC sensitization.

MiXCR was run by TCRdb on the RACE reads, yielding one entry per CDR3 protein. Among 370,000 or so distinct CDR3 sequences listed, 4% to 5.5% were seen once. To note about this clonotype: What it binds is unknown.

CDR1 is SGDLS and CDR2 is YYNGEE in the germline V gene. V lost 7 bases to trimming and J lost 2 bases, with 11 bases between them. CDR3 length: 13 amino acids. This clonotype was obtained from a woman aged 45-65 years with alopecia areata. Some clones in this sample may be carry-over from other donors' samples. The sequences come from whole blood, collected in connection with sensitization to the hapten diphenylcyclopropenone (DPC). The V call is TRBV9, the J call TRBJ2-3; D is undetermined. The CDR3 sequence: CASRGDFTDTQYF. CDR3 coding DNA: TGTGCCAGCCGTGGGGATTTCACAGATACGCAGTATTTT.